These 19 T cell receptor beta chains were sequenced from one sample in a study of blood T cell repertoires in COVID-19. Sequencing was performed with immunoSEQ multiplex PCR; in TCRdb, only in-frame clones are kept and a portion is missing. The sample contains 250,000 to 300,000 clones, approximately 89% of which appear only once. The sequenced sample was peripheral blood. These TCRs come from a woman aged 60-75 years with acute or convalescent COVID-19.

CDR3 DNA sequence: TGTGCCAGTAGTCGACGACAGACTTCGAGCACAGATACGCAGTATTTT. Its protein product is CASSRRQTSSTDTQYF. This chain links TRBV19 with TRBJ2-3; TRBD1 might be the D (5 bases). In germline, CDR1 is LNHDA, CDR2 SQIVND (reference sequence). V shed 5 bases and J shed 0 bases, with 15 bases lying between them. The CDR3 totals 16 residues.

The V call is TRBV7-2, the J call TRBJ2-5, with TRBD2 matching 8 bases. With V trimmed by 0 bases and J by 1 base, 4 bases remained unmatched. Per germline, CDR1 SGHTA and CDR2 FQGNSA. CDR3 length: 16 residues. The CDR3 nucleotides read TGTGCCAGCAGCTTAGCGGTTACTAGCGGCCAAGAGACCCAGTACTTC. Protein: CASSLAVTSGQETQYF. Using reference TRBV7-2 and TRBJ2-5 for the parts outside the CDR3, the full variable domain is GAGVSQSPSNKVTEKGKDVELRCDPISGHTALYWYRQSLGQGLEFLIYFQGNSAPDKSGLPSDRFSAERTGGSVSTLTIQRTQQEDSAVYLCASSLAVTSGQETQYFGPGTRLLVL.

This CDR3 is CASTYTGGATEAFF. CDR3 nucleotides: TGTGCCAGCACGTATACAGGTGGAGCCACTGAAGCTTTCTTT. The rearrangement uses TRBV5-8 and TRBJ1-1; tentative D call: TRBD1 (5 bases). Germline-derived CDR1 and CDR2 are SGHTS and YDEGEE. Trimming left V 6 bases short and J 4 bases short, with 16 bases between. The CDR3 has 14 amino acids.

The table lists this clone with a count of one. This same CDR3 is encoded by further DNA sequences in the sample. In DNA, the CDR3 is TGTGCCAGCTCACCGGGGGGAGGTCAGCCCCAGCATTTT. Translating gives CASSPGGGQPQHF. The chain recombines TRBV18 with TRBJ1-5; the D gene is possibly TRBD1 (5 bases). Trimming removed 3 bases from V and 6 bases from J, with 9 bases in between. CDR1 and CDR2 (germline): KGHSH, LQKENI. CDR3 length: 13 residues.

Notes on this clone: The same CDR3 arises from other DNA sequences in this sample as well. This chain joins TRBV18 and TRBJ2-2; D gene ambiguous. Germline V CDR1 and CDR2: KGHSH, LQKENI. There are 14 residues in the CDR3. V shed 6 bases and J shed 4 bases, with 12 bases lying between them. In DNA, the CDR3 is TGTGCCAGCTCCCCGGCAGGTGGCACCGGGGAGCTGTTTTTT. Its protein product is CASSPAGGTGELFF.

The rearrangement links TRBV18 to TRBJ1-5; tentative D call: TRBD1 (6 bases). The V gene's germline CDR1 is KGHSH and CDR2 LQKENI. Trimming left V 4 bases short and J 5 bases short, with 9 bases between. The CDR3 sequence is 13 residues long. The CDR3 region is CASSRGRDQPQHF. For the CDR3, the DNA is TGTGCCAGCTCACGGGGGCGCGATCAGCCCCAGCATTTT.

This chain connects TRBV19 to TRBJ2-1; 7 nucleotides align to TRBD2. The CDR3 consists of 15 residues. Germline values: CDR1 LNHDA, CDR2 SQIVND (reference sequence). The trim removed 1 base at V and 7 bases at J, leaving 7 bases unmatched. CDR3 in amino acids: CASSIGGRAWNEQFF. CDR3 sequence (DNA): TGTGCCAGTAGTATAGGGGGGAGGGCCTGGAATGAGCAGTTCTTC.

The chain employs TRBV19 and TRBJ2-1; 11 bases are shared with TRBD2. The CDR3 has 15 amino acids. CDR1 and CDR2 (germline): LNHDA, SQIVND (reference sequence). The V gene end was trimmed by 6 bases and the J gene end by 8 bases; junction bases not matched to a gene: 9. CDR3 bases: TGTGCCAGTAGCTTACTAGCGGGAGTTCGAGATGAGCAGTTCTTC. Translation: CASSLLAGVRDEQFF.

The rearrangement joins TRBV24-1 to TRBJ2-3; TRBD2 matches at 14 bases. Germline-derived CDR1 and CDR2 are KGHDR and SFDVKD. The V gene end was trimmed by 3 bases and the J gene end by 4 bases; junction bases not matched to a gene: 17. CDR3 length equals 21 residues. The CDR3 loop is CATSDRATSGRGAGVADTQYF. DNA of the CDR3: TGTGCCACCAGTGATCGCGCGACTAGCGGGAGGGGGGCTGGTGTCGCAGATACGCAGTATTTT.

V and J are TRBV18 and TRBJ1-5; possible D gene TRBD1, 6 bases. Per germline, CDR1 KGHSH and CDR2 LQKENI. The CDR3 is 15 residues long. Trimming removed 0 bases from V and 3 bases from J, with 9 bases in between. CDR3 sequence: CASSPPSGVNQPQHF. CDR3 nucleotide sequence: TGTGCCAGCTCACCACCTTCAGGGGTCAATCAGCCCCAGCATTTT.

This clone was counted once. The V and J genes are TRBV6-5 and TRBJ1-1, with D possibly TRBD1 on 6 matching bases. The V end was cut by 6 bases, the J end by 5 bases, with 13 bases between. The CDR3 runs to 13 residues. Germline V gene lookup returns CDR1 MNHEY and CDR2 SVGAGI. In DNA form, the CDR3 reads TGTGCCAGCAGACAACAGGGCCGGACTGAAGCTTTCTTT. Its translation is CASRQQGRTEAFF.

V usage is TRBV30 and J usage is TRBJ2-5; TRBD1 might be the D (6 bases). The germline gives CDR1 GTSNPN, CDR2 SVGIG (reference sequence). The V end was cut by 5 bases, the J end by 5 bases, with 18 bases between. The length of the CDR3 is 14 residues. The CDR3 region is CAWGGAGASETQYF. The CDR3 nucleotides are TGTGCCTGGGGTGGGGCAGGGGCTAGCGAGACCCAGTACTTC.

This clone was counted a single time. This rearrangement joins TRBV30 to TRBJ2-6; 7 bases line up with TRBD2. The CDR3 is made up of 16 amino acids. The germline V gene has CDR1 GTSNPN and CDR2 SVGIG (reference sequence). J was trimmed by 4 bases and V by 3 bases; bases with no gene match: 9. The CDR3 loop is CAWRAPGGGGANVLTF. CDR3 sequence (DNA): TGTGCCTGGAGAGCACCGGGGGGTGGCGGGGCCAACGTCCTGACTTTC.

This chain joins TRBV7-9 and TRBJ1-1; 10 nucleotides match TRBD1. Trimming at V came to 2 bases and at J to 3 bases, leaving 6 bases not matched to a gene. CDR1 SEHNR and CDR2 FQNEAQ come from the germline V gene (reference sequence). The CDR3 sequence is 16 residues long. CDR3 in DNA: TGTGCCAGCAGCTTAATGACAGGGGGCGCGGACACTGAAGCTTTCTTT. Translated: CASSLMTGGADTEAFF. Combining the CDR3 with reference TRBV7-9 and TRBJ1-1 gives the whole variable domain DTGVSQNPRHKITKRGQNVTFRCDPISEHNRLYWYRQTLGQGPEFLTYFQNEAQLEKSRLLSDRFSAERPKGSFSTLEIQRTEQGDSAMYLCASSLMTGGADTEAFFGQGTRLTVV.

The CDR3, as DNA: TGTGCCTGGAGTTGGCAGGGCGATTCACCCCTCCACTTT. Its translation is CAWSWQGDSPLHF. The rearrangement joins TRBV30 to TRBJ1-6; tentative D call: TRBD1 (5 bases). Trimming shortened V by 2 bases and J by 8 bases, and 10 bases separated the two germline ends. Germline V gives CDR1 GTSNPN, CDR2 SVGIG (reference sequence). This CDR3 contains 13 residues.

As DNA, the CDR3 is TGTGCCAGTAGCCCCGGGACAGGGCTGCATCAGCCCCAGCATTTT. Amino acid sequence: CASSPGTGLHQPQHF. The chain combines TRBV19 with TRBJ1-5; 9 bases are shared with TRBD1. Trimming removed 6 bases from V and 5 bases from J; junction bases left unmatched: 8. The CDR3 extends over 15 amino acids. Germline CDR1 LNHDA, CDR2 SQIVND (reference sequence).

This chain links TRBV12-2 with TRBJ2-5; the table calls TRBD1, which could not be checked here. TRBV12-2 is a pseudogene locus. The CDR3 extends over 19 amino acids. The CDR3 DNA reads TGTGCAAGTCGCTTAGGAGCTAGGGGGTCACTACATGATCAAGAGACCCAGTACTTC. Translation gives CASRLGARGSLHDQETQYF.

This clone was picked up one time. This rearrangement joins TRBV7-3 to TRBJ2-5; D is undetermined. V was shortened by 5 bases and J by 2 bases, with 9 bases between the two germline ends. CDR1 and CDR2 from the germline V gene are SGHTA and FQGTGA. The CDR3 consists of 13 residues. The CDR3 DNA reads TGTGCCAGCAGCGGCGCAGCGCAAGAGACCCAGTACTTC. It is translated as CASSGAAQETQYF.

V and J are TRBV5-6 and TRBJ2-3, with D unresolved. V was trimmed by 1 base and J by 0 bases, leaving 3 bases between them. The CDR3 totals 13 residues. Germline V gene sequence: CDR1 SGHDT, CDR2 YYEEEE. The CDR3 loop reads CASSLRSTDTQYF. DNA for the CDR3: TGTGCCAGCAGCTTGCGGAGCACAGATACGCAGTATTTT.